The following is a TCR beta chain sequence with its context. Its antigen is still unknown. J gave up 7 bases and V 4 bases, and 8 bases lay outside the gene matches. The CDR3 covers 14 residues. Per germline, CDR1 MGHRA and CDR2 YSYEKL. The data were taken from a study of cytomegalovirus exposure and HLA in healthy donors. The PCR employed 60 Vbeta primers together with 13 Jbeta primers. Some clones are missing from TCRdb's copy, which holds only in-frame ones; the method was immunoSEQ multiplex PCR. Here the sample spans 120,000 or so clones, 75% to 90% being singletons. Points from the study as a whole: HLA alleles were associated with roughly 15,000 TCR beta sequences in a later analysis at 0.05 false discovery rate. In an earlier analysis, productive rearrangement rates for most beta V segments clustered near 87% or 30%. Later analysis showed TCR association rates varying by HLA locus, highest for DRB1 and lowest for HLA-C.

V and J are TRBV4-1 and TRBJ1-2, with 8 nucleotides matching TRBD1. The clonotype comes from a man aged 18 to 30 in good health and CMV-seropositive. The sequenced sample was PBMCs. DNA for the CDR3: TGCGCCAGCAGCCCATCAGGGGGCTTTGGTGGCTACACCTTC. It encodes CASSPSGGFGGYTF.